The clone carrying this T cell receptor beta chain occurred a few times. This was the immunoSEQ v3 assay. TCRdb's copy holds only in-frame clones and misses some; the assay was immunoSEQ multiplex PCR. This table holds around 20,000 clones, about 79% found once. The data were taken from a study of TIL therapy for anti-PD-1-resistant metastatic lung cancer. The time point was: pre-treatment sample, taken before nivolumab and TIL therapy. The sequencing here drew on blood, taken at baseline. The clonotype comes from a person aged 25-85 years with non-small cell lung cancer.

The CDR3 nucleotides are TGTGCCAGCAGCCAAAGGGGCTATGGCTACACCTTC. This encodes CASSQRGYGYTF. The chain employs TRBV11-2 and TRBJ1-2; a possible D gene is TRBD1 (5 bases). V was cut by 5 bases and J by 4 bases, with 8 bases left in between. CDR3 length: 12 amino acids. Germline CDR1 is SGHAT and CDR2 is FQNNGV.